Listed below are T cell receptor beta chains from one sample, sequenced in a study of metastatic and nonmetastatic thyroid tumors. Via MiXCR, TCRdb re-called the PCR reads. The sample includes approximately 44,000 clones, 20% to 25% of them seen just once. Specimen: tumor tissue. The source of these receptors is a female donor with papillary thyroid cancer or a benign thyroid nodule (not recorded which). Some clones in this sample may be carry-over from other donors' samples. CDR3s include the opening cysteine and the closing phenylalanine or tryptophan. Each record gives: J gene, D gene, clone size, V gene, CDR3 protein, CDR3 DNA. The D gene is left open where the match is weak. Where a row states a size, it is once, few, many or the class of an expanded clone; other rows omit it.

J: TRBJ2-3; D: -; size: many; V: TRBV19; CDR3: CASSIDPDTDTQYF; DNA: TGTGCCAGTAGTATAGATCCGGACACAGATACGCAGTATTTT
J: TRBJ1-1; D: -; size: -; V: TRBV5-1; CDR3: CASSFAGGYTEAFF; DNA: TGCGCCAGCAGCTTTGCCGGGGGCTACACTGAAGCTTTCTTT
J: TRBJ1-2; D: -; size: -; V: TRBV6-1; CDR3: CASMGRISNYVGGYTF; DNA: TGTGCCAGCATGGGACGGATCTCTAACTACGTCGGCGGCTACACCTTC
J: TRBJ1-2; D: -; size: -; V: TRBV28; CDR3: CASTLEGNYGYTF; DNA: TGTGCCAGCACCTTGGAGGGTAACTATGGCTACACCTTC
J: TRBJ2-3; D: TRBD2; size: -; V: TRBV24-1; CDR3: CATSAPSAGITDTQYF; DNA: TGTGCCACCAGTGCCCCCTCAGCGGGAATCACAGATACGCAGTATTTT
J: TRBJ1-1; D: -; size: many; V: TRBV3-1; CDR3: CASSSQLNTEAFF; DNA: TGTGCCAGCAGCTCCCAGCTGAACACTGAAGCTTTCTTT
J: TRBJ2-7; D: TRBD2; size: -; V: TRBV11-2; CDR3: CASSFMVAGTSYEQYF; DNA: TGTGCCAGCAGCTTTATGGTAGCGGGGACATCCTACGAGCAGTACTTC
J: TRBJ1-1; D: -; size: -; V: TRBV7-2; CDR3: CASSLAGRGTEAFF; DNA: TGTGCCAGCAGCTTAGCAGGCAGGGGTACTGAAGCTTTCTTT
J: TRBJ1-2; D: -; size: -; V: TRBV4-1; CDR3: CASSQGTEGYTF; DNA: TGCGCCAGCAGCCAAGGTACAGAAGGCTACACCTTC
J: TRBJ2-1; D: -; size: many; V: TRBV18; CDR3: CASSPPHQGGSSYNEQFF; DNA: TGTGCCAGCTCACCACCTCATCAGGGTGGGAGCTCCTACAATGAGCAGTTCTTC
J: TRBJ2-5; D: -; size: many; V: TRBV7-6; CDR3: CASSLAAQGTQYF; DNA: TGTGCCAGCAGCTTAGCGGCCCAGGGGACCCAGTACTTC
J: TRBJ1-3; D: -; size: few; V: TRBV6-5; CDR3: CASSWDASGNTIYF; DNA: TGTGCCAGCAGTTGGGACGCTTCTGGAAACACCATATATTTT
J: TRBJ2-7; D: TRBD1; size: many; V: TRBV13; CDR3: CASSSVAGQGIYEQYF; DNA: TGTGCCAGCAGCTCAGTAGCGGGACAGGGGATCTACGAGCAGTACTTC
J: TRBJ2-7; D: TRBD2; size: many; V: TRBV20-1; CDR3: CSAETSNYEQYF; DNA: TGCAGTGCTGAGACTAGCAACTACGAGCAGTACTTC